This T cell receptor (beta chain) is from a study of T cell responses to AZD1222 COVID-19 vaccine. Study overall: Second-dose groups at about 4 or about 12 weeks were pooled. Findings and caveats of the study: Females outnumbered males among donors, who were mostly white British; clonal diversity was possibly underestimated.

The CDR3 is made up of 14 amino acids. Germline CDR1 SGHTA, CDR2 FQGNSA. Trimming pared 5 bases from V and 5 bases from J, leaving 16 bases between. Repertoires were generated with immunoSEQ multiplex PCR, while TCRdb's copy carries only in-frame clones and drops some. The table lists tens of thousands of clones, over 85% of them singletons. Comments on this clone: Its antigen remains unidentified.

Here the sequenced sample was peripheral blood, taken on day 0 of AZD1222 vaccination. This sequence originates from an adult in good health. The chain joins TRBV7-2 to TRBJ2-7; no clear D gene. The CDR3 loop is CASSLPPPSHEQYF. CDR3 bases: TGTGCCAGCAGCCTGCCCCCCCCTTCCCACGAGCAGTACTTC.